The clone carrying this T cell receptor beta chain was recorded a few times. Its antigen is unknown. This sample is part of a study of vaccination effects on CD4 cells after COVID-19. Study background: Post-vaccine draws lagged the second dose by a median of 72 days. Cultures of roughly 2 million PBMC per well contained approximately 10 IU/ml IL-2 plus 10 ug/ml peptides. Regarding the study as a whole: Pronounced clonal contraction occurred in clones induced by infection and by vaccine late after vaccination.

The ends were cut back, 5 bases at V and 8 bases at J, with 16 bases in the middle. This CDR3 comprises 15 residues. The germline V gene encodes CDR1 SGHTA and CDR2 FQGNSA. Assay: immunoSEQ multiplex PCR; the TCRdb copy retains only in-frame clones and omits some. The repertoire holds fewer than 75,000 clones, just under 80% seen once, with about 4.5% in the top ten. Investigators separated out CD4+ T cells once approximately 10 days of culture had passed. Participants received two doses of either the BNT162b2 or mRNA-1273 vaccine. This sequence originates from a human donor who received a COVID-19 vaccine. Here the sequenced sample was CD4+ T cells from PBMCs cultured without peptide, taken after COVID-19 vaccination. The chain is built from TRBV7-2 and TRBJ1-6, with TRBD1 as a possible D gene (6 bases). CDR3: CASSLFGGRDSPLHF. CDR3 DNA sequence: TGTGCCAGCAGCCTCTTTGGGGGGCGTGATTCACCCCTCCACTTT.